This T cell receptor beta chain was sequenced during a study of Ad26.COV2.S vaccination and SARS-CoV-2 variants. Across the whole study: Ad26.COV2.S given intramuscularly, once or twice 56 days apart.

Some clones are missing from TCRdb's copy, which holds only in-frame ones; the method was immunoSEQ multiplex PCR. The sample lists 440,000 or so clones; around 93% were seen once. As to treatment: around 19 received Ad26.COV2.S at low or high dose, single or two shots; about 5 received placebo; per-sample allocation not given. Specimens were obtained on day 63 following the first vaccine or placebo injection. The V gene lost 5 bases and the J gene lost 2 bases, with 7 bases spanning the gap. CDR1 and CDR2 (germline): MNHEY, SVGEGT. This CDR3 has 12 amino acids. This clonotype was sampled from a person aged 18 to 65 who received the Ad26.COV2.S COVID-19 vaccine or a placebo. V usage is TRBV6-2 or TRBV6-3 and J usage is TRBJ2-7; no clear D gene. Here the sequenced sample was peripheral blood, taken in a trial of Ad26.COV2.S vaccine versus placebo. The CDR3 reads CASSTNPYEQYF. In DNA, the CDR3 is TGTGCCAGCAGTACCAATCCCTACGAGCAGTACTTC.